A selection of T cell receptor beta chains follows, all from one sample in a study of blood T cell repertoires in COVID-19. The method was immunoSEQ multiplex PCR; TCRdb's version includes in-frame clones alone and lacks a portion of them. The table includes some 180,000 clones, 70% to 85% detected once. Material for sequencing was peripheral blood. Source of these receptors: a human donor in a cohort sampled during active COVID-19. Both conserved end residues are part of each CDR3. A D gene is named only where the DNA matches it firmly. Clone size, where shown, is once, few, many, or a class for clones that have expanded.

j_call | cdr3_length | v_call | clone_size | d_call | cdr3_nt | cdr3_aa
TRBJ2-3 | 15 | TRBV7-9 | NA | TRBD1 | TGTGCCAGCAGCCGCGGGACAGGGATCACAGATACGCAGTATTTT | CASSRGTGITDTQYF
TRBJ2-7 | 14 | TRBV3-1/TRBV3-2 | NA | NA | TGTGCCAGCAGCCAAGTTGGGGGGACCTACGAGCAGTACTTC | CASSQVGGTYEQYF
TRBJ2-7 | 15 | TRBV29-1 | NA | TRBD2 | TGCAGCGTTGATAGTCAGCGGGAGGGCTCCTACGAGCAGTACTTC | CSVDSQREGSYEQYF
TRBJ2-5 | 17 | TRBV28 | NA | TRBD1 | TGTGCCAGCACCTTCGGACAGGGCGAAGGGTTACAAGAGACCCAGTACTTC | CASTFGQGEGLQETQYF
TRBJ2-7 | 15 | TRBV27 | NA | TRBD1 | TGTGCCAGCAGTAGACCGGGACAGGGATCCTACGAGCAGTACTTC | CASSRPGQGSYEQYF
TRBJ2-5 | 14 | TRBV4-1 | few | NA | TGCGCCAGCAGCCAAGTGGACTTCCAAGAGACCCAGTACTTC | CASSQVDFQETQYF
TRBJ2-1 | 15 | TRBV25-1 | once | NA | TGTGCCAGCAGTACCACCGGACAGTTTCTCAATGAGCAGTTCTTC | CASSTTGQFLNEQFF
TRBJ1-2 | 19 | TRBV3-1/TRBV3-2 | NA | NA | TGTGCCAGCAGCCAAACACTCGGATTGGGCTTAAAACTGAACTATGGCTACACCTTC | CASSQTLGLGLKLNYGYTF
TRBJ2-7 | 14 | TRBV2 | NA | TRBD1 | TGTGCCAGCACCGGGACAGCCCATGACGCCGGACGGTACTTC | CASTGTAHDAGRYF
TRBJ2-5 | 13 | TRBV6-5 | NA | TRBD1 | TGTGCCAGCAGGCGACAGGGGAGAGAGACCCAGTACTTC | CASRRQGRETQYF
TRBJ2-7 | 15 | TRBV28 | NA | NA | TGTGCCAGCAGTTCCCCAGCCGGAGGGCCCTACGAGCAGTACTTC | CASSSPAGGPYEQYF
TRBJ2-3 | 12 | TRBV11-3 | NA | NA | TGTGCCAGCAGCTTAGCAGGAGATACGCAGTATTTT | CASSLAGDTQYF
TRBJ2-1 | 17 | TRBV4-1 | NA | TRBD1 | TGCGCCAGCAGCCAAGCTTTGGGACAGGGGGCAGCAAATGAGCAGTTCTTC | CASSQALGQGAANEQFF
TRBJ2-7 | 14 | TRBV7-2 | NA | NA | TGTGCCAGCAGCTTAGCCGCACTCTCCTACGAGCAGTACTTC | CASSLAALSYEQYF
TRBJ1-2 | 13 | TRBV2 | NA | NA | TGTGCCACTCGGGACATTAAAGCAGGGGGCTACACCTTC | CATRDIKAGGYTF
TRBJ1-1 | 12 | TRBV28 | NA | NA | TGTGCCAGCAGTTTCCGGAACACTGAAGCTTTCTTT | CASSFRNTEAFF
TRBJ2-4 | 14 | TRBV28 | NA | NA | TGTGCCAGCACCCTGGGGACGGACAGAAACATTCAGTACTTC | CASTLGTDRNIQYF
TRBJ1-2 | 13 | TRBV30 | many | NA | TGTGCCTACGGACAGCAAGCTAACTATGGCTACACCTTC | CAYGQQANYGYTF
TRBJ2-1 | 15 | TRBV5-1 | once | TRBD2 | TGCGCCAGCAGCCTAGCGGGAAAGGACTACAATGAGCAGTTCTTC | CASSLAGKDYNEQFF
TRBJ2-3 | 17 | TRBV7-2 | NA | TRBD2 | TGTGCCAGCAGCCCGCAGTTTAGCGGGAGGGCGACAGATACGCAGTATTTT | CASSPQFSGRATDTQYF
TRBJ2-3 | 15 | TRBV28 | NA | NA | TGTGCCAGCAGCCGTGCTGGGGGCCCGTCAGATACGCAGTATTTT | CASSRAGGPSDTQYF
TRBJ1-1 | 15 | TRBV5-4 | NA | NA | TGTGCCAGCAGCTTGGGGTTACAGGGCGACACTGAAGCTTTCTTT | CASSLGLQGDTEAFF
TRBJ2-1 | 14 | TRBV29-1 | NA | TRBD2 | TGCAGCGTTGATCCTAGCGGGAGGGCCGGGGAGCAGTTCTTC | CSVDPSGRAGEQFF
TRBJ2-3 | 17 | TRBV28 | NA | NA | TGTGCCAGCAGTTTTCCGGGGAACGCCTATGGCACAGATACGCAGTATTTT | CASSFPGNAYGTDTQYF
TRBJ2-3 | 15 | TRBV24-1 | few | TRBD2 | TGTGCCACCAGTGACGCGGGAGGGCCTTTTGATACGCAGTATTTT | CATSDAGGPFDTQYF
TRBJ1-2 | 13 | TRBV29-1 | NA | TRBD1 | TGCAGCGTCCGGACAGGGGGCAAGTATGGCTACACCTTC | CSVRTGGKYGYTF
TRBJ2-2 | 17 | TRBV18 | once | TRBD1 | TGTGCCAGCTCACCGCTTGGACAGGGGGCGAGGACCGGGGAGCTGTTTTTT | CASSPLGQGARTGELFF
TRBJ2-3 | 15 | TRBV2 | once | NA | TGTGCCAGTCTTTCTGGGAGGGGGAGCACAGATACGCAGTATTTT | CASLSGRGSTDTQYF
TRBJ2-5 | 17 | TRBV19 | once | TRBD2 | TGTGCCAGTAGTATAGATCGGGCTAGCGGCTTACAAGAGACCCAGTACTTC | CASSIDRASGLQETQYF
TRBJ2-7 | 15 | TRBV5-1 | NA | TRBD1 | TGCGCCAGCAGCTTGGGCGGGACAGGGAACTACGAGCAGTACTTC | CASSLGGTGNYEQYF
TRBJ2-7 | 16 | TRBV28 | NA | NA | TGTGCCAGCAATTGGTCACCGGGACTTTCCTCCTACGAGCAGTACTTC | CASNWSPGLSSYEQYF
TRBJ1-4 | 15 | TRBV10-2 | NA | NA | TGCGCCAGCAGTGAGGTGGGGGGAAGGAATGAAAAACTGTTTTTT | CASSEVGGRNEKLFF
TRBJ1-5 | 14 | TRBV18 | NA | NA | TGTGCCAGCTCACCATATTCTAGCAATCAGCCCCAGCATTTT | CASSPYSSNQPQHF
TRBJ2-1 | 13 | TRBV12-3/TRBV12-4 | NA | NA | TGTGCCAGCAGGATAGTTAGCGGCAATGAGCAGTTCTTC | CASRIVSGNEQFF
TRBJ2-1 | 12 | TRBV12-3/TRBV12-4 | NA | NA | TGTGCCAGCAGTTTCGGCTACAATGAGCAGTTCTTC | CASSFGYNEQFF
TRBJ2-3 | 15 | TRBV11-2 | NA | NA | TGTGCCAGCAGCTTAGGCGGCGGCGGTACCCATACGCAGTATTTT | CASSLGGGGTHTQYF
TRBJ2-5 | 15 | TRBV5-6 | NA | NA | TGTGCCAGCAGCCGGGCCTGGGGCCTCGGAGAGACCCAGTACTTC | CASSRAWGLGETQYF
TRBJ2-1 | 19 | TRBV19 | once | NA | TGTGCCAGTAGTATTTCTAATCTACCTCGGTCGAGCTCCTACAATGAGCAGTTCTTC | CASSISNLPRSSSYNEQFF
TRBJ1-4 | 16 | TRBV18 | NA | NA | TGTGCCAGCTCACTATCGGACGGGGCAACTAATGAAAAACTGTTTTTT | CASSLSDGATNEKLFF
TRBJ2-1 | 15 | TRBV11-3 | NA | TRBD2 | TGTGCCAGCAGCTCACTAGCGGGAGGCGGGAATGAGCAGTTCTTC | CASSSLAGGGNEQFF
TRBJ1-4 | 15 | TRBV2 | NA | NA | TGTGCCAGCAGTCGTACAGGGTTCGCTAATGAAAAACTGTTTTTT | CASSRTGFANEKLFF
TRBJ1-1 | 15 | TRBV2 | NA | TRBD1 | TGTGCCAGCAGTGAAACGGGACAGGGTCGAACTGAAGCTTTCTTT | CASSETGQGRTEAFF
TRBJ1-1 | 15 | TRBV15 | NA | NA | TGTGCCACCAGCAGAGTCCCGGACAGGAACACTGAAGCTTTCTTT | CATSRVPDRNTEAFF
TRBJ1-2 | 14 | TRBV2 | once | TRBD1 | TGTGCCAGCAGTGAAGACAGGGGAATGGATGGCTACACCTTC | CASSEDRGMDGYTF